This TCR beta chain was identified during a study of vaccination and CD4 T cells after COVID-19. By share, this clonotype counts as medium-sized. Its antigen remains unidentified. Specified treatment: roughly 10-day PBMC culture with coronavirus spike peptide pools or control peptides (ViraFEST assay). V was pared by 2 bases and J by 4 bases, with 8 bases between. The CDR3 runs to 13 residues. The V gene's germline CDR1 is LNHNV and CDR2 YYDKDF (reference sequence). Cultured CD4+ T cells had their DNA profiled by the Oncomine TCR Beta short-read assay. TCRdb reprocessed the PCR reads via MiXCR and lists one record per CDR3 protein. This sample has 15,000 to 20,000 distinct CDR3 sequences; under 30% occur once, and the top ten carry around 9.9%.

This sequence was found in a human donor with COVID-19. The sequencing sample was made of cultured CD4+ T cells from blood. V usage is TRBV15 and J usage is TRBJ1-2, with no clear D. CDR3 sequence: CATSRTLGYGYTF. The CDR3 region has the DNA TGTGCCACCAGCAGAACTCTAGGCTATGGCTACACCTTC. Filled out from reference TRBV15 and TRBJ1-2, the complete variable domain reads DAMVIQNPRYQVTQFGKPVTLSCSQTLNHNVMYWYQQKSSQAPKLLFHYYDKDFNNEADTPDNFQSRRPNTSFCFLDIRSPGLGDTAMYLCATSRTLGYGYTFGSGTRLTVV.